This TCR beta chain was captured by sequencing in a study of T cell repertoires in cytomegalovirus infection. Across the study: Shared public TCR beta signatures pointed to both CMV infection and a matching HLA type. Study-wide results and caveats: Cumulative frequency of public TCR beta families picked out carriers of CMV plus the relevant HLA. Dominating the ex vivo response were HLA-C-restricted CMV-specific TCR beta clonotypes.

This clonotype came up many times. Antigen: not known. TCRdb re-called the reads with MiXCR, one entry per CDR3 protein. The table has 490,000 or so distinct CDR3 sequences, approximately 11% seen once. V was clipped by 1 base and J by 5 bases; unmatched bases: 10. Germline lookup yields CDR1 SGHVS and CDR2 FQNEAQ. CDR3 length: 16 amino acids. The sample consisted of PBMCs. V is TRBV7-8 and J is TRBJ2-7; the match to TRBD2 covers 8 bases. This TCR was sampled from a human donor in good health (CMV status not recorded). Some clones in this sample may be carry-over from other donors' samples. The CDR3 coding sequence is TGTGCCAGCAGCTTAGTAAGGAGCGGGAGCCCCCACGAGCAGTACTTC. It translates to CASSLVRSGSPHEQYF.